Sequencing of this T cell receptor (beta chain) was carried out in a study of Ad26.COV2.S vaccination and SARS-CoV-2 variants. Study as a whole: In the COV1001 trial, the donor was in the Ad26.COV2.S arm.

This CDR3 comprises 16 residues. After removal of 5 bases from V and 1 base from J, the junction contained 6 bases not matched to a gene. Germline lookup yields CDR1 LGHDT and CDR2 YNNKEL (reference sequence). Treatment indicated: roughly 18 received Ad26.COV2.S at low or high dose, single or two shots; a few received placebo; per-sample allocation not given. Sampling took place 63 days after the first vaccine or placebo injection. Its platform was an Ad26 vector, and its expressed antigen was Wuhan-strain SARS-CoV-2 spike. The repertoire was sequenced with immunoSEQ multiplex PCR; TCRdb's copy has only in-frame clones and lacks some. Here the sample spans some 290,000 clones, 85% being singletons.

The chain carries TRBV3-1 (or the pseudogene TRBV3-2) and TRBJ2-5, with 11 bases matching TRBD2. This TCR derives from a person aged 18-65 years who received the Ad26.COV2.S COVID-19 vaccine or a placebo. This specimen consisted of peripheral blood, obtained in a trial of Ad26.COV2.S vaccine versus placebo. The CDR3 coding sequence is TGTGCCAGCAGCACCCGACTAGCGGGGCTCCAAGAGACCCAGTACTTC. It is translated as CASSTRLAGLQETQYF.